One sample yielded the 22 T cell receptor beta chains listed below, sequenced in a study of blood T cell repertoires in COVID-19. The repertoire was sequenced with immunoSEQ multiplex PCR; TCRdb's copy has only in-frame clones and lacks some. The table includes 250,000 to 300,000 clones, about nine tenths detected once. Sequenced sample: peripheral blood. These receptor sequences come from a woman between 45 and 60 years old who had recovered from COVID-19.

The chain employs TRBV6-5 and TRBJ2-2; D not resolved. Trimming removed 0 bases from V and 6 bases from J, with 11 bases in between. This CDR3 comprises 15 residues. Germline CDR1 is MNHEY and CDR2 is SVGAGI. The CDR3 is CASSYSRHAAGELFF. In nucleotides, the CDR3 is TGTGCCAGCAGTTACTCGAGACACGCTGCCGGGGAGCTGTTTTTT.

The CDR3 sequence: CAWSVQGPSGQYF. DNA of the CDR3: TGTGCCTGGAGTGTACAGGGACCCAGTGGACAGTACTTC. This chain joins TRBV30 and TRBJ2-7; tentative D call: TRBD1 (6 bases). The length of the CDR3 is 13 residues. V lost 0 bases to trimming and J lost 10 bases, with 16 bases between them. Germline CDR1 reads GTSNPN; CDR2 reads SVGIG (reference sequence). The full variable domain, with the rest looked up from reference TRBV30 and TRBJ2-7, is SQTIHQWPATLVQPVGSPLSLECTVEGTSNPNLYWYRQAAGRGLQLLFYSVGIGQISSEVPQNLSASRPQDRQFILSSKKLLLSDSGFYLCAWSVQGPSGQYFGPGTRLTVT.

The chain is built from TRBV6-5 and TRBJ1-5; D gene ambiguous. The ends were cut back, 5 bases at V and 2 bases at J, with 7 bases in the middle. The CDR3 consists of 13 residues. From germline, CDR1 is MNHEY and CDR2 SVGAGI. The CDR3 coding sequence is TGTGCCAGCAGTCGAGTGGGCAATCAGCCCCAGCATTTT. This codes for CASSRVGNQPQHF.

This chain uses TRBV5-1 with TRBJ2-7, with TRBD1 as a possible D gene (5 bases). The CDR3 loop spans 13 amino acids. V gave up 1 base and J gave up 6 bases, with 11 bases separating them. Germline CDR1 reads SGHRS; CDR2 reads YFSETQ. The CDR3 reads CASSLPGSREQYF. The DNA for the CDR3 is TGCGCCAGCAGCTTGCCAGGGTCTCGCGAGCAGTACTTC.

J is TRBJ2-1 and V is TRBV5-4; 9 bases map to TRBD1. Trimming removed 4 bases from V and 2 bases from J; junction bases left unmatched: 4. CDR1 is SGHNT, CDR2 YYREEE, per germline (reference sequence). The CDR3 is made up of 15 amino acids. CDR3 sequence: CASSIRDRAYNEQFF. The CDR3 DNA sequence: TGTGCCAGCAGCATCCGGGACAGGGCCTACAATGAGCAGTTCTTC.

The V gene is TRBV5-1, the J gene TRBJ2-3; a weak D match, TRBD1 (6 bases). V dropped 3 bases and J dropped 1 base, with 9 bases sitting between them. CDR3 length: 14 amino acids. Germline CDR1 and CDR2: SGHRS and YFSETQ. As DNA, the CDR3 is TGCGCCAGCAGCTCCCGACAGGGCACAGATACGCAGTATTTT. Amino acid sequence: CASSSRQGTDTQYF.

This clone was seen more than once but under ten times. The chain recombines TRBV19 with TRBJ1-4; 9 bases agree with TRBD1. The ends lost 4 bases at V and 0 bases at J; junction bases unmatched: 9. The CDR3 is 18 amino acids. Germline V gives CDR1 LNHDA, CDR2 SQIVND (reference sequence). CDR3 nucleotide sequence: TGTGCCAGTAGTACCCTTACAGGGGGCCTTGCAACTAATGAAAAACTGTTTTTT. Translation gives CASSTLTGGLATNEKLFF.

This chain joins TRBV6-1 and TRBJ2-3; maybe TRBD2 (6 bases). Germline CDR1 MNHNS, CDR2 SASEGT. This CDR3 has 17 residues. Trimming took off 0 bases at V and 2 bases at J, with 15 bases between the two ends. The CDR3 nucleotides are TGTGCCAGCAGTGAAGCGGGGGGAGGTGGCCCCACAGATACGCAGTATTTT. Its translation is CASSEAGGGGPTDTQYF.

The rearrangement uses TRBV7-6 and TRBJ2-5, with D tentatively TRBD2 (5 bases). Deletions cut 1 base from V and 1 base from J, with 10 bases between. CDR3 length: 15 residues. Germline values: CDR1 SGHVS, CDR2 FNYEAQ. CDR3 residues: CASSLVDSAQETQYF. The CDR3 DNA is TGTGCCAGCAGCTTAGTGGACTCGGCCCAAGAGACCCAGTACTTC.

This chain links TRBV11-2 with TRBJ2-1; 8 nucleotides line up with TRBD2. CDR1 is SGHAT, CDR2 FQNNGV, per germline. The CDR3 length is 17 residues. V gave up 5 bases and J gave up 4 bases; unmatched junction bases: 13. Here the CDR3 reads CASSQTKGGGTYNEQFF. CDR3 coding DNA: TGTGCCAGCAGCCAGACGAAAGGCGGGGGGACATACAATGAGCAGTTCTTC.

The chain couples TRBV6-2 or TRBV6-3 to TRBJ1-1, with a tentative D call TRBD1 (5 bases). The CDR3 spans 14 residues. CDR1 is MNHEY and CDR2 is SVGEGT in the germline V gene. V gave up 2 bases and J gave up 6 bases, with 13 bases separating them. In nucleotides, the CDR3 is TGTGCCAGCAGTTACAATCGACAGCGCGCTGAAGCTTTCTTT. Its translation is CASSYNRQRAEAFF.

V and J are TRBV6-1 and TRBJ1-1, with 11 positions matching TRBD1. CDR1 and CDR2 from the germline V gene are MNHNS and SASEGT. V trimming: 3 bases; J trimming: 7 bases; junction bases outside the gene matches: 4. The CDR3 contains 14 residues. The CDR3 nucleotides read TGTGCCAGCAGTGACCCGGACAGGGGGCTTGAAGCTTTCTTT. Encoded protein: CASSDPDRGLEAFF.

This chain links TRBV19 with TRBJ2-2; 12 nucleotides match TRBD2. The CDR3 sequence is 16 residues long. With V trimmed by 5 bases and J by 5 bases, 6 bases remained unmatched. CDR1 LNHDA and CDR2 SQIVND come from the germline V gene (reference sequence). CDR3 bases: TGTGCCAGTAGTGTGGGACTAGCGGGTGGTACCGGGGAGCTGTTTTTT. It translates to CASSVGLAGGTGELFF.

This chain connects TRBV19 to TRBJ2-2, with D unresolved. The CDR3 extends over 13 amino acids. V was pared by 5 bases and J by 7 bases, with 11 bases between. The germline gives CDR1 LNHDA, CDR2 SQIVND (reference sequence). The CDR3 spells CASSLGRGGELFF. CDR3 nucleotide sequence: TGTGCCAGTAGTCTAGGAAGAGGCGGGGAGCTGTTTTTT.

This clone appeared a few times. The J gene is TRBJ1-4, the V gene TRBV5-1; TRBD1 aligns across 7 bases. In germline, CDR1 is SGHRS, CDR2 YFSETQ. The CDR3 length is 18 residues. With 2 bases clipped from V and 0 bases from J, the junction kept 10 bases outside the gene matches. The CDR3 DNA is TGCGCCAGCAGCTTAGACCGGGACAGTTATGCAACTAATGAAAAACTGTTTTTT. Its translation is CASSLDRDSYATNEKLFF.

The J gene is TRBJ1-1, the V gene TRBV5-5; no clear D gene. Per the germline V gene, CDR1 is SGHKS and CDR2 is YYEKEE (reference sequence). The V end was cut by 1 base, the J end by 5 bases, with 15 bases between. The CDR3 is 15 residues long. DNA of the CDR3: TGTGCCAGCAGCTTGCAGTGGCAGGCCCATACTGAAGCTTTCTTT. Translation gives CASSLQWQAHTEAFF.

The V call is TRBV27, the J call TRBJ2-5; D unresolved. The V end was cut by 2 bases, the J end by 5 bases, with 15 bases between. The CDR3 has 15 residues. Germline V gene lookup returns CDR1 MNHEY and CDR2 SMNVEV (reference sequence). The CDR3 nucleotides read TGTGCCAGCAGTTTAGGCCGAGACATCCGGGAGACCCAGTACTTC. Amino acid sequence: CASSLGRDIRETQYF.

The chain couples TRBV15 to TRBJ2-7, with D tentatively TRBD1 (6 bases). Looked up from germline, CDR1 is LNHNV and CDR2 is YYDKDF (reference sequence). This CDR3 has 18 residues. V lost 0 bases and J 3 bases, leaving 21 bases between the germline ends. The CDR3 region has the DNA TGTGCCACCAGCAGAGATCCGGCAGGGGCATCCTTCTTCTACGAGCAGTACTTC. Its translation is CATSRDPAGASFFYEQYF.

This chain connects TRBV27 to TRBJ1-1; no definite D call. Germline values: CDR1 MNHEY, CDR2 SMNVEV (reference sequence). The germline V and J ends were trimmed by 4 bases and 0 bases, with 9 bases remaining between them. This CDR3 has 14 residues. The CDR3 reads CASSSGGLNTEAFF. The CDR3 nucleotides read TGTGCCAGCAGTTCGGGAGGGTTGAACACTGAAGCTTTCTTT.

The chain combines TRBV10-2 with TRBJ1-2, with TRBD1 matching 10 bases. The ends lost 5 bases at V and 0 bases at J; junction bases unmatched: 6. This CDR3 is 16 amino acids long. Germline V CDR1 and CDR2: WSHSY, SAAADI. The CDR3 sequence is CASSPDRGRTNYGYTF. The CDR3, as DNA: TGCGCCAGCAGTCCTGACAGGGGGCGAACTAACTATGGCTACACCTTC.

This chain joins TRBV5-1 and TRBJ2-5; D not certain. V was clipped by 1 base and J by 0 bases, with 7 bases between them. CDR1 is SGHRS, CDR2 YFSETQ, per germline. The CDR3 length is 14 residues. The CDR3 nucleotides read TGCGCCAGCAGCTTGAGGAGCTACCAAGAGACCCAGTACTTC. Translating gives CASSLRSYQETQYF.

The chain has TRBV30 and TRBJ1-2, with no clear D. Germline CDR1 and CDR2: GTSNPN and SVGIG (reference sequence). V dropped 5 bases and J dropped 5 bases, with 15 bases sitting between them. The CDR3 has 13 residues. CDR3 nucleotide sequence: TGTGCCTGGGCACAGAGCATTGGGTATGGCTACACCTTC. This codes for CAWAQSIGYGYTF.